A single T cell receptor beta chain is shown here with its context. Antigen: not known. Healthy bone marrow donors made up the donors. The PCR employed 60 Vbeta primers together with 13 Jbeta primers. Here immunoSEQ multiplex PCR was the method, and the copy in TCRdb shows in-frame clones only, minus some. The table has about 150,000 clones, more than 60% seen once. The sample belongs to a study of cytomegalovirus exposure and HLA in healthy donors. V was shortened by 3 bases and J by 5 bases, with 19 bases between the two germline ends. CDR1 is LGHNA and CDR2 is YSLEER in the germline V gene. The CDR3 is 16 amino acids. Study-wide results and limits: CMV antigen specificity of a few CMV-associated chains was confirmed in vitro. In a later analysis, the majority of CMV-associated beta chains seemingly showed HLA restriction.

What was sequenced was PBMCs. This sequence originates from a woman aged 30 to 39 in good health and CMV-seropositive. The rearrangement links TRBV4-3 to TRBJ1-2, with D unresolved. CDR3 residues: CASSQDSGSKIYGYTF. As DNA, the CDR3 is TGCGCCAGCAGCCAGGACTCCGGGTCTAAGATTTATGGCTACACCTTC.